This TCR beta chain was identified during a study of T cell changes during pregnancy in multiple sclerosis. TCRdb's copy holds only in-frame clones and misses some; the assay was immunoSEQ multiplex PCR. The table has around 88,000 clones, approximately 93% seen once. The trim removed 4 bases at V and 0 bases at J, leaving 5 bases unmatched. CDR1 is SGHRS, CDR2 YFSETQ, per germline. The CDR3 sequence is 15 residues long. The gene calls are TRBV5-1 and TRBJ2-3, with 7 nucleotides matching TRBD1. This receptor was taken from a female donor with multiple sclerosis, enrolled in a pregnancy study. The sequenced sample was peripheral blood, obtained in the first trimester of pregnancy. CDR3 DNA: TGCGCCAGCAGCCCAGGGGGTACTAGCACAGATACGCAGTATTTT. Translating it yields CASSPGGTSTDTQYF.